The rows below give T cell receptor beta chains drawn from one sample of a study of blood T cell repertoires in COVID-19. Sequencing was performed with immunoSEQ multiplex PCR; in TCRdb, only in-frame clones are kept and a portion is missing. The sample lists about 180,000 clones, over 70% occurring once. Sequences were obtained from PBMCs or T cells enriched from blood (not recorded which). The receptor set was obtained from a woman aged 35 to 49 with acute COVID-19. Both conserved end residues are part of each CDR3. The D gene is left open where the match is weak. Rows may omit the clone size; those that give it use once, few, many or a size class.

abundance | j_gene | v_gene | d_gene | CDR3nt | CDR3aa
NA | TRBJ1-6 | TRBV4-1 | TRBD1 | TGCGCCAGCAGCCACCGCGACAGGGACAATTCACCCCTCCACTTT | CASSHRDRDNSPLHF
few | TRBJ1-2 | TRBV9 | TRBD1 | TGTGCCAGCAGCGCGGGACAGGGGGACGGCTACACCTTC | CASSAGQGDGYTF
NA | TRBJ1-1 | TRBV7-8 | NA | TGTGCCAGCAGCTTAGGACAGGTTGAGGCTTTCTTT | CASSLGQVEAFF
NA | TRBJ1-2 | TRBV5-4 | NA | TGTGCCAGCAGCTTGGCCGCGGAGAACTATGGCTACACCTTC | CASSLAAENYGYTF
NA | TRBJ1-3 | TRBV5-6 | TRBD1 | TGTGCCAGCAGCCGACAGGGACGGGACAACACCATATATTTT | CASSRQGRDNTIYF
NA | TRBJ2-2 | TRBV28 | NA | TGTGCCATCACGTCCGGGTCACTGAACACCGGGGAGCTGTTTTTT | CAITSGSLNTGELFF
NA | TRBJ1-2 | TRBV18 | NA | TGTGCCAGCTCACCCTCGGGGGGCGGCCCCTATGGCTACACCTTC | CASSPSGGGPYGYTF
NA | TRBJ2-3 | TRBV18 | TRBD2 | TGTGCCAGCTCACAGGCTCGGAGGGGTGTTATAGCGGGAGGGCCGGATACGCAGTATTTT | CASSQARRGVIAGGPDTQYF
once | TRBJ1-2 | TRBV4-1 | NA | TGCGCCAGCAGCCAAGTTCCGGGGGACGATGGCTACACCTTC | CASSQVPGDDGYTF
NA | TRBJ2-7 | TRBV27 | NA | TGTGCCACCTCTCAGCTGGGGCCTACAAACTACGAGCAGTACTTC | CATSQLGPTNYEQYF
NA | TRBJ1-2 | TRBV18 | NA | TGTGCCAGCTCACTCGGACTTAAGGACCACAATGGCTACACCTTC | CASSLGLKDHNGYTF
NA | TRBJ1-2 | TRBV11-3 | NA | TGTGCCAGCGCCCTGGGGGGTAGCTATGGCTACACCTTC | CASALGGSYGYTF
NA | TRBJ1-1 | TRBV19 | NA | TGTGCCAGTACGGTACTAGAGTCGAACACTGAAGCTTTCTTT | CASTVLESNTEAFF
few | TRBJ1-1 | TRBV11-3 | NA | TGTGCCAGCGGGGACACTCGCCGGAACACTGAAGCTTTCTTT | CASGDTRRNTEAFF
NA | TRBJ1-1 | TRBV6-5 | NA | TGTGCCAGCAGTTACAGGGAGGTCACTGAAGCTTTCTTT | CASSYREVTEAFF
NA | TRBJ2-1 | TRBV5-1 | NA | TGCGCCAGCAGCTTGCAGACGGGAGATCTTGGTGAGCAGTTCTTC | CASSLQTGDLGEQFF
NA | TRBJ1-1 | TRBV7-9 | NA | TGTGCCAGCCGCGAGGTGGGGCAGACGAGCCAAACTGAAGCTTTCTTT | CASREVGQTSQTEAFF